Shown below are 14 T cell receptor beta chains from a single sample sequenced in a study of cytomegalovirus exposure and HLA in healthy donors (dated 2017 in TCRdb). The library relied on the immunoSEQ multiplex PCR assay. For the multiplex PCR, a mixture combining 60 forward primers for TCR Vbeta segments and 13 reverse primers for TCR Jbeta segments was used. TCRdb took over this immuneACCESS table, retaining in-frame rearrangements with V and J assigned. Such tables are incomplete; in checked studies, under half of the missing clones stem from an unresolved V gene, and the remainder is unexplained. The sample table contains 100,000 to 150,000 clones; only one count was recorded for around 86% of them. In total, the top ten clones hold around 0.7% of the sample. Sequenced: PBMCs. The source of these receptors is a man aged 18 to 29 in good health and CMV-seronegative.

This clone was counted between two and nine times. V gene TRBV7-6 combines with J gene TRBJ1-4; D is perhaps TRBD1 (6 bases). The V and J ends lost 5 bases and 15 bases respectively, with 16 bases between them. The CDR3 sequence is 12 residues long. Germline assignment: CDR1 SGHVS and CDR2 FNYEAQ. CDR3 in amino acids: CASSLNRDEMFF. For the CDR3, the DNA is TGTGCCAGCAGCCTCAACAGGGACGAGATGTTTTTT.

The V and J genes are TRBV6-5 and TRBJ1-6; D possibly corresponds to TRBD1 (5 bases). The CDR3 contains 14 residues. Germline CDR1 MNHEY, CDR2 SVGAGI. Trimming removed 7 bases at V and 2 bases at J, with 9 bases between. This chain's CDR3 is CASTGGTYNSPLHF. The CDR3 DNA sequence: TGTGCCAGCACGGGGGGGACCTATAATTCACCCCTCCACTTT.

This sequence joins TRBV6-5 and TRBJ1-2; 10 nucleotides match TRBD1. This CDR3 is built from 15 residues. The junction had 1 base not matched to a gene; V was cut back by 0 bases and J by 3 bases. The germline V gene encodes CDR1 MNHEY and CDR2 SVGAGI. The CDR3 loop reads CASSYSGTGDYGYTF. CDR3 nucleotide sequence: TGTGCCAGCAGTTACTCGGGGACAGGGGACTATGGCTACACCTTC.

V usage is TRBV7-9 and J usage is TRBJ2-7, with TRBD1 identical over 8 bases. The germline V gene encodes CDR1 SEHNR and CDR2 FQNEAQ (reference sequence). The length of the CDR3 is 15 residues. The V gene end was trimmed by 5 bases and the J gene end by 3 bases; junction bases not matched to a gene: 9. CDR3 coding DNA: TGTGCCAGCAGCCCCCCGGACAGGGAAATCTACGAGCAGTACTTC. Its translation is CASSPPDREIYEQYF.

This chain uses TRBV5-4 with TRBJ1-2; D is undetermined. The V gene lost 0 bases and the J gene lost 4 bases, with 4 bases spanning the gap. CDR3 size: 12 residues. Germline CDR1 SGHNT, CDR2 YYREEE (reference sequence). CDR3 nucleotides: TGTGCCAGCAGCTTGGACGGCTATGGCTACACCTTC. Translated, it gives CASSLDGYGYTF. Looking up the rest from reference TRBV5-4 and TRBJ1-2 gives the full variable domain: ETGVTQSPTHLIKTRGQQVTLRCSSQSGHNTVSWYQQALGQGPQFIFQYYREEENGRGNFPPRFSGLQFPNYSSELNVNALELDDSALYLCASSLDGYGYTFGSGTRLTVV.

This chain connects TRBV6-1 to TRBJ1-1; D gene uncertain. Trimming pared 2 bases from V and 0 bases from J, leaving 10 bases between. The germline gives CDR1 MNHNS, CDR2 SASEGT. The CDR3 runs 15 residues. The CDR3 loop reads CASSERGSLNTEAFF. CDR3 coding DNA: TGTGCCAGCAGTGAAAGAGGCAGCCTGAACACTGAAGCTTTCTTT.

V is TRBV9 and J is TRBJ1-4, with D unclear. V shed 3 bases and J shed 7 bases, with 19 bases lying between them. CDR3 length: 16 amino acids. Germline V lookup: CDR1 SGDLS, CDR2 YYNGEE. CDR3 nucleotides: TGTGCCAGCAGCGCAGAGGATTCCCGGCTCAGTGAAAAACTGTTTTTT. Protein product: CASSAEDSRLSEKLFF.

The V gene is TRBV4-1, the J gene TRBJ2-7; 9 bases are shared with TRBD1. Trimming took 3 bases from V and 2 from J; bases not matched to a gene: 2. Germline V lookup: CDR1 MGHRA, CDR2 YSYEKL. There are 14 residues in the CDR3. In DNA, the CDR3 is TGCGCCAGCAGCCAGGGGACAGGGACCTACGAGCAGTACTTC. This codes for CASSQGTGTYEQYF.

This chain links TRBV9 with TRBJ2-1; 9 bases agree with TRBD1. The germline V gene encodes CDR1 SGDLS and CDR2 YYNGEE. V trimming: 4 bases; J trimming: 0 bases; junction bases outside the gene matches: 5. This CDR3 region has 16 residues. The CDR3 is CASSLRGQGSYNEQFF. CDR3 bases: TGTGCCAGCAGCCTCCGGGGACAGGGCTCCTACAATGAGCAGTTCTTC. Together with reference TRBV9 and TRBJ2-1, the CDR3 gives the full variable domain: DSGVTQTPKHLITATGQRVTLRCSPRSGDLSVYWYQQSLDQGLQFLIQYYNGEERAKGNILERFSAQQFPDLHSELNLSSLELGDSALYFCASSLRGQGSYNEQFFGPGTRLTVL.

V gene TRBV4-3 combines with J gene TRBJ1-6, with 10 positions matching TRBD1. The junction had 6 bases not matched to a gene; V was cut back by 1 base and J by 6 bases. CDR1 and CDR2 (germline): LGHNA, YSLEER. This CDR3 has 17 amino acids. The CDR3 nucleotides are TGCGCCAGCAGCCAAGGGGACAGGGGTAATTTTAATTCACCCCTCCACTTT. It yields the protein CASSQGDRGNFNSPLHF.

This chain connects TRBV10-1 to TRBJ2-2; 8 bases fit TRBD2. With 3 bases clipped from V and 7 bases from J, the junction kept 4 bases outside the gene matches. Germline V gene lookup returns CDR1 WNHNN and CDR2 SYGVQD (reference sequence). The CDR3 has 14 amino acids. CDR3 residues: CASSDAGGSGELFF. The CDR3 DNA follows: TGCGCCAGCAGTGATGCGGGGGGTAGCGGGGAGCTGTTTTTT.

The sample holds a few counts of this clone. The chain employs TRBV7-9 and TRBJ2-5, with D possibly being TRBD2 (6 bases). The CDR3 extends over 16 amino acids. CDR1 and CDR2 from the germline V gene are SEHNR and FQNEAQ (reference sequence). V lost 6 bases and J 3 bases, leaving 20 bases between the germline ends. This chain's CDR3 is CASRSLLGGLEETQYF. The CDR3 DNA reads TGTGCCAGCAGATCCTTGTTAGGAGGGTTAGAAGAGACCCAGTACTTC.

The chain couples TRBV30 to TRBJ2-2; 7 nucleotides align to TRBD2. This CDR3 is 14 amino acids long. From germline, CDR1 is GTSNPN and CDR2 SVGIG (reference sequence). Unmatched junction bases numbered 12, after V lost 8 bases and J lost 6 bases. For the CDR3, the DNA is TGTGCCGCGCGGTCGGGGCGGGGGTCCGGGGAGCTGTTTTTT. Translated, it gives CAARSGRGSGELFF.

In its sample, this clone was seen a few times. The chain links TRBV4-3 to TRBJ2-7, with TRBD2 identical over 10 bases. The junction had 8 bases not matched to a gene; V was cut back by 3 bases and J by 6 bases. Germline V gives CDR1 LGHNA, CDR2 YSLEER. The CDR3 runs 15 residues. CDR3 DNA sequence: TGCGCCAGCAGCCAGGTAGCGGGGGGCCCTCTCGAGCAGTACTTC. Translated: CASSQVAGGPLEQYF.